The entry that follows covers one T cell receptor (beta chain) sequence. Its antigen is unknown. A read error may account for a junction end that differs from germline. With roughly 500 ng total RNA as template and a constant-region primer, TCR beta cDNA was made. Slightly modified ARM-PCR served as the procedure for the TCR beta libraries. These libraries came from three rounds of nested multiplex PCR. TRBV1-TRBV30 forward primers paired with a C-beta reverse primer drove the first two PCR rounds, ten to eleven cycles each. In TCRdb, the multiplex PCR reads were re-called with MiXCR into one record per CDR3 protein. The profile shows approximately 310,000 distinct CDR3 sequences, approximately 65% of them singletons. The data were taken from a study of tumor-infiltrating lymphocytes in primary liver carcinoma. Looking at the study overall: Every sample contained roughly 3.5 to 7.13 million productive TCRbeta reads, and these numbers were similar from one tissue type to another. General study points: Lower overlap was observed for tumor-adjacent and tumor-blood pairs relative to tumor region pairs. Blood had a significantly lower top-250-clone fraction than tumors did (p = 0.039).

This CDR3 spans 13 amino acids. Germline V gene lookup returns CDR1 MNHEY and CDR2 SVGAGI. Blood RNA was derived from unsorted whole blood, and germline DNA was extracted too. Donors were untreated and chronically infected with HBV. The sequenced sample consisted of peripheral blood. V gene TRBV6-5 combines with J gene TRBJ2-7; 9 positions match TRBD2. The receptor's source is a man between 40 and 49 years old with primary liver carcinoma and hepatitis B virus infection. The CDR3 coding sequence is TGTGTCAGCACACCGGGACTAGCTTACGAGCAGTACTTC. Its translation: CVSTPGLAYEQYF.